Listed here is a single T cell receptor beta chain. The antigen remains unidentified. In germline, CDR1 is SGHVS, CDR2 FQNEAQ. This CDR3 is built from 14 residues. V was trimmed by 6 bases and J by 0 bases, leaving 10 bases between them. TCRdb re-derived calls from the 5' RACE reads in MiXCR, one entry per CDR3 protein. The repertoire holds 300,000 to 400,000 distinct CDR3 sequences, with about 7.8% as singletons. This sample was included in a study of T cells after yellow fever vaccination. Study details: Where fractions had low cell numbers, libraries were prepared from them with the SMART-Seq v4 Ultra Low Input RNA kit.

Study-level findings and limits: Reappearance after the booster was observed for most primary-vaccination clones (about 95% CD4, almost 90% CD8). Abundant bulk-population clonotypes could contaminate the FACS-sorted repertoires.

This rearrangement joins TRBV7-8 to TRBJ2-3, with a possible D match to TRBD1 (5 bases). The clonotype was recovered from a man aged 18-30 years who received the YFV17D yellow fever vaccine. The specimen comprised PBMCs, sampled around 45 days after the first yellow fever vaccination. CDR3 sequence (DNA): TGTGCCAGCAGGTCGACAGTAAGCACAGATACGCAGTATTTT. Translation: CASRSTVSTDTQYF.